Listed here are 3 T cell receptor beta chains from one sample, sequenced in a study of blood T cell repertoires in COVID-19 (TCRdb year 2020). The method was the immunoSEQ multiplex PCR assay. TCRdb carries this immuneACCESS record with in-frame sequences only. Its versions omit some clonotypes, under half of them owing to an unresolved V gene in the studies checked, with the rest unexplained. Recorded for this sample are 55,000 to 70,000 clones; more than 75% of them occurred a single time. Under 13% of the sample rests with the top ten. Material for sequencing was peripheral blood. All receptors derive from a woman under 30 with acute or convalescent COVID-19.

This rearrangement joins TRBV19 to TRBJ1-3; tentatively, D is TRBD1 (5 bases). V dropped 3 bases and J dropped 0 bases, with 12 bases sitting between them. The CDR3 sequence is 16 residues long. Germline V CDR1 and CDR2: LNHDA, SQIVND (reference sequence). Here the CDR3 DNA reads TGTGCCAGTAGTATCTACCGGACAAGCTCTGGAAACACCATATATTTT. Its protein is CASSIYRTSSGNTIYF.

The CDR3 spells CASSGNRQGLAYEQYF. The CDR3 DNA is TGTGCCAGCAGTGGGAACAGACAGGGGTTAGCCTACGAGCAGTACTTC. The chain couples TRBV6-1 to TRBJ2-7; 8 bases fit TRBD1. Per germline, CDR1 MNHNS and CDR2 SASEGT. The CDR3 extends over 16 amino acids. V was pared by 4 bases and J by 2 bases, with 10 bases of the junction left unmatched.

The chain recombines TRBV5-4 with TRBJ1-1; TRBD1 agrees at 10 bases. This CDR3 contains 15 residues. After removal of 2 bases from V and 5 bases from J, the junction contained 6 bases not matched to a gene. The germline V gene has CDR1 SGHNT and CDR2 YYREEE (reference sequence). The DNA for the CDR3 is TGTGCCAGCAGCTTCCGACAGGGGGCGGTTACTGAAGCTTTCTTT. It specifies CASSFRQGAVTEAFF.